The sequence of this T cell receptor (beta chain) was determined in a study of blood T cell repertoires in COVID-19. The CDR3 loop spans 14 amino acids. CDR1 is SEHNR, CDR2 FQNEAQ, per germline (reference sequence). The ends were cut back, 7 bases at V and 6 bases at J, with 17 bases in the middle. Data came from immunoSEQ multiplex PCR; TCRdb stores just in-frame clones and leaves some out. This repertoire shows about 140,000 clones, about 80% found once; its top ten account for under 5.5%. The receptor's source is a human donor in a cohort sampled during active COVID-19. The V and J genes are TRBV7-9 and TRBJ2-3; TRBD2 might be the D (6 bases). Source material: peripheral blood. CDR3: CASTSWGVWDTQYF. The CDR3 DNA reads as TGTGCCAGCACATCATGGGGGGTATGGGATACGCAGTATTTT.